The 5 T cell receptor beta chains below come from one sample, sequenced in a study of CD8+ T cells in alopecia areata. cDNA serving as the sequencing template came from extracted, reverse transcribed RNA. Sequenced by immunoSEQ multiplex PCR; TCRdb stores in-frame clones only, minus some. The sample has some 130,000 clones, approximately 49% seen once. The input for sequencing was CD8+ T cells sorted from blood, taken at week 0. These receptors all come from a human donor with alopecia areata.

This sequence joins TRBV13 and TRBJ1-1; no clear D. V was shortened by 1 base and J by 4 bases, with 10 bases between the two germline ends. The CDR3 consists of 14 residues. Germline V CDR1 and CDR2: PRHDT, FYEKMQ (reference sequence). CDR3 in DNA: TGTGCCAGCAGCTTAGCCGGATCCCGCACTGAAGCTTTCTTT. It specifies CASSLAGSRTEAFF.

This clone showed up just a few times. The genes are TRBV2 and TRBJ2-1; D uncertain. Germline V CDR1 and CDR2: SNHLY, FYNNEI. Between the trimmed V and J ends, which lost 8 bases and 10 bases, there was a span of 24 bases. This CDR3 region has 15 residues. This CDR3 is CASEPQPAGRTEQFF. In nucleotides, the CDR3 is TGTGCCAGCGAACCTCAACCTGCTGGGCGGACGGAGCAGTTCTTC.

The V gene is TRBV13, the J gene TRBJ2-5, with a possible D match to TRBD1 (5 bases). Germline lookup yields CDR1 PRHDT and CDR2 FYEKMQ (reference sequence). Trimming cost V 3 bases and J 2 bases, with 10 bases left between them. CDR3 size: 14 residues. DNA for the CDR3: TGTGCCAGCAGCTTGGGCAGGGATCAAGAGACCCAGTACTTC. Encoded protein: CASSLGRDQETQYF. Supplemented by reference TRBV13 and TRBJ2-5, the full variable domain reads AAGVIQSPRHLIKEKRETATLKCYPIPRHDTVYWYQQGPGQDPQFLISFYEKMQSDKGSIPDRFSAQQFSDYHSELNMSSLELGDSALYFCASSLGRDQETQYFGPGTRLLVL.

The genes are TRBV5-4 and TRBJ2-7, with 10 bases matching TRBD2. J was trimmed by 4 bases and V by 2 bases; bases with no gene match: 6. The CDR3 covers 15 residues. Germline assignment: CDR1 SGHNT and CDR2 YYREEE (reference sequence). CDR3 DNA: TGTGCCAGCAGCTTTCACACTAGCGGGGAATACGAGCAGTACTTC. The encoded protein is CASSFHTSGEYEQYF.

The chain employs TRBV13 and TRBJ2-7; D remains unclear. This CDR3 region has 12 residues. The germline V and J ends were trimmed by 2 bases and 1 base, with 3 bases remaining between them. Germline V lookup: CDR1 PRHDT, CDR2 FYEKMQ (reference sequence). The CDR3 here is CASSLQSYEQYF. CDR3 in DNA: TGTGCCAGCAGCTTACAGTCCTACGAGCAGTACTTC. Using reference TRBV13 and TRBJ2-7 for the parts outside the CDR3, the full variable domain is AAGVIQSPRHLIKEKRETATLKCYPIPRHDTVYWYQQGPGQDPQFLISFYEKMQSDKGSIPDRFSAQQFSDYHSELNMSSLELGDSALYFCASSLQSYEQYFGPGTRLTVT.